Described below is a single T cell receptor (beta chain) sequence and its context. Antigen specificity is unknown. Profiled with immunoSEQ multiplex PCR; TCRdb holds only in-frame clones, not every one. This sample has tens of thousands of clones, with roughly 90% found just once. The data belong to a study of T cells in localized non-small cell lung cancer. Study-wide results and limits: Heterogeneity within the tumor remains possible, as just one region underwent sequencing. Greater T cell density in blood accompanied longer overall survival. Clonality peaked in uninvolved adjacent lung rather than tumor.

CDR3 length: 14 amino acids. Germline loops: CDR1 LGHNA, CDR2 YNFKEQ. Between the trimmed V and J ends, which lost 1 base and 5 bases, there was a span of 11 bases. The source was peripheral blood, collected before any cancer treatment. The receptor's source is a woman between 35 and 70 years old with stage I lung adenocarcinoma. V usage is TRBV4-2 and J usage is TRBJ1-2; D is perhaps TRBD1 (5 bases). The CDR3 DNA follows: TGTGCCAGCAGCCAAGTAACAGGAGAATATGGCTACACCTTC. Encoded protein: CASSQVTGEYGYTF.